The source of this T cell receptor beta chain is a study of cytomegalovirus exposure and HLA in healthy donors. A remark on this clone: Its antigen remains unknown.

Only in-frame clones appear in the TCRdb table, and some are missing; sequencing was by immunoSEQ multiplex PCR. Counted here are fewer than 120,000 clones, more than 70% occurring once; the ten biggest clones make up under 2%. Germline CDR1 and CDR2: SGHVS and FNYEAQ. The CDR3 loop spans 14 amino acids. V lost 4 bases, J lost 8 bases, and 6 bases stayed unmatched. General study points: Subsequent analysis found a tendency for first-cohort TCR clusters to co-occur within the approximately 130 validation repertoires.

The clonotype was recovered from a woman aged 18-35 years in good health and CMV-seronegative. This chain connects TRBV7-6 to TRBJ1-4; 8 bases match TRBD1. The sample was PBMCs. The CDR3 nucleotides are TGTGCCAGCAGCTCAGGACAGGGTTGGGAAAAACTGTTTTTT. Translating gives CASSSGQGWEKLFF. The entire variable domain, with the rest obtained from reference TRBV7-6 and TRBJ1-4, is as follows: GAGVSQSPRYKVTKRGQDVALRCDPISGHVSLYWYRQALGQGPEFLTYFNYEAQQDKSGLPNDRFSAERPEGSISTLTIQRTEQRDSAMYRCASSSGQGWEKLFFGSGTQLSVL.